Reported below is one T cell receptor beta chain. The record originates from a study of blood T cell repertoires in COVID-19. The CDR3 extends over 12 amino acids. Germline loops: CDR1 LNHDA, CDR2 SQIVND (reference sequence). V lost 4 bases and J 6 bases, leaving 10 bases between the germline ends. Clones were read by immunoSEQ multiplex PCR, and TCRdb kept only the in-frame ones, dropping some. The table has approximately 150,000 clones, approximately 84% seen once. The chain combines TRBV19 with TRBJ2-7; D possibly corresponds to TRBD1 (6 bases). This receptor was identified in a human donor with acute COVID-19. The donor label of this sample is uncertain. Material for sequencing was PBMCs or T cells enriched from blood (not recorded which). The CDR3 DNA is TGTGCCAGTAGTAGACAGGCGGGCGAGCAGTACTTC. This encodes CASSRQAGEQYF. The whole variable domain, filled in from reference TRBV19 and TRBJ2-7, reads DGGITQSPKYLFRKEGQNVTLSCEQNLNHDAMYWYRQDPGQGLRLIYYSQIVNDFQKGDIAEGYSVSREKKESFPLTVTSAQKNPTAFYLCASSRQAGEQYFGPGTRLTVT.